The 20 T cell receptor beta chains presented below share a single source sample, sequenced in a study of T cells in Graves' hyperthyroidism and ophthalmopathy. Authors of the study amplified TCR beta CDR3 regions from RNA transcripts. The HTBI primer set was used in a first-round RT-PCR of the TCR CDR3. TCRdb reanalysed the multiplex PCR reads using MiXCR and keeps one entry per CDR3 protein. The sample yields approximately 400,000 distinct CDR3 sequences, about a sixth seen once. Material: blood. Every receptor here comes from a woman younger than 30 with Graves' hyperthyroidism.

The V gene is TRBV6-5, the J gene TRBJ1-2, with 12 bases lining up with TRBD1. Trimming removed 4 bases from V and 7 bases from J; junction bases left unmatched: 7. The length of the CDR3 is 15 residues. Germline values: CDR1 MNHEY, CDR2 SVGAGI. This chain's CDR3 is CASSSSGTGGSGYTF. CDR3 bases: TGTGCCAGCAGTTCATCCGGGACAGGGGGCTCTGGCTACACCTTC.

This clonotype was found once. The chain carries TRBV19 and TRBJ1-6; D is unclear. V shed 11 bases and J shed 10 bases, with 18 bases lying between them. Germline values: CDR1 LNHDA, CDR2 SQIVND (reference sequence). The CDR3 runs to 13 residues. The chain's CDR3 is CAGGRERESPLHF. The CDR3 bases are TGTGCCGGTGGGCGGGAGAGGGAATCACCCCTCCACTTT. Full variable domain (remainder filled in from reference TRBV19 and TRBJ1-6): DGGITQSPKYLFRKEGQNVTLSCEQNLNHDAMYWYRQDPGQGLRLIYYSQIVNDFQKGDIAEGYSVSREKKESFPLTVTSAQKNPTAFYLCAGGRERESPLHFGNGTRLTVT.

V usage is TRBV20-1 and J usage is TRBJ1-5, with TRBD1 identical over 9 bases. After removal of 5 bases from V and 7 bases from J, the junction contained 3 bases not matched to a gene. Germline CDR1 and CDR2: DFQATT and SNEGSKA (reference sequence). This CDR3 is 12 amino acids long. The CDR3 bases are TGCAGTGCTTCCACAGGGGGCCAGCCCCAGCATTTT. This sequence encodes CSASTGGQPQHF.

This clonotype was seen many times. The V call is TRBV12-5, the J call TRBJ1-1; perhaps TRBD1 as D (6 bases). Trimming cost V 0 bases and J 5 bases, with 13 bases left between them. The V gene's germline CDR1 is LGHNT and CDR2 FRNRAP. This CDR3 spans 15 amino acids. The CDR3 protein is CASGLVRGRRTEAFF. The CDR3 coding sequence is TGTGCTAGTGGTTTGGTTAGGGGGAGGAGGACTGAAGCTTTCTTT. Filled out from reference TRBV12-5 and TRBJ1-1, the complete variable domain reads DARVTQTPRHKVTEMGQEVTMRCQPILGHNTVFWYRQTMMQGLELLAYFRNRAPLDDSGMPKDRFSAEMPDATLATLKIQPSEPRDSAVYFCASGLVRGRRTEAFFGQGTRLTVV.

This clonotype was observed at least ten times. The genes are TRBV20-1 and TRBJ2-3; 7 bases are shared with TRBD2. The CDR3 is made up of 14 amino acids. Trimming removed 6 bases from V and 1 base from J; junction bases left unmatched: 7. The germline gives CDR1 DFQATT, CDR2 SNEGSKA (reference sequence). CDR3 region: CSAPPGGRTDTQYF. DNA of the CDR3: TGCAGTGCCCCCCCGGGGGGACGCACAGATACGCAGTATTTT.

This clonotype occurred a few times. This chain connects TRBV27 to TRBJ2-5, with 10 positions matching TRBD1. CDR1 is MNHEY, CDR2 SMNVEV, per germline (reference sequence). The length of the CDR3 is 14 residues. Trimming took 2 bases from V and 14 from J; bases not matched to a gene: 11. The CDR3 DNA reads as TGTGCCAGCAGTTTAGGGACAGGGGTGTCTCCCGCCTACTTC. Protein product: CASSLGTGVSPAYF.

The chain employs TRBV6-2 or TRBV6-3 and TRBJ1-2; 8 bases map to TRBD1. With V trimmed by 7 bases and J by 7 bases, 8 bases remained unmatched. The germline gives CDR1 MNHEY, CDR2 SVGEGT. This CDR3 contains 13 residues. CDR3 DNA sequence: TGTGCCAGCAATCGGGACAGGACACGTGGCTACACCTTC. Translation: CASNRDRTRGYTF.

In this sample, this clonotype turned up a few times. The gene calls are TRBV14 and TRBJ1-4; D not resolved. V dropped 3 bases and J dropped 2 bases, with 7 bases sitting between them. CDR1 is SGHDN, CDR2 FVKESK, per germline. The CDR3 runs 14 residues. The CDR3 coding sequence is TGTGCCAGCAGCCAGGGTGCTACTAATGAAAAACTGTTTTTT. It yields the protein CASSQGATNEKLFF.

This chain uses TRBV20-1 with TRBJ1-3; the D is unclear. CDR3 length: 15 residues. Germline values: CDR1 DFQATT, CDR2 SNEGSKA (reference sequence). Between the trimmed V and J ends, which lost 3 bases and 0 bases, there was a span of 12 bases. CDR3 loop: CSASEASHSGNTIYF. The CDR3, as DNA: TGCAGTGCTAGTGAGGCCAGTCACTCTGGAAACACCATATATTTT.

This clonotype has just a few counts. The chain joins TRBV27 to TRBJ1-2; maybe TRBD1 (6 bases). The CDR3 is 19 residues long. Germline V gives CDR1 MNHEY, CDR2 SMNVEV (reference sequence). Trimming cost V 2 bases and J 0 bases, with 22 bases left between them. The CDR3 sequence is CASSLRGQLLIRANYGYTF. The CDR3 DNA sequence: TGTGCCAGCAGTTTAAGGGGACAATTATTAATAAGAGCTAACTATGGCTACACCTTC.

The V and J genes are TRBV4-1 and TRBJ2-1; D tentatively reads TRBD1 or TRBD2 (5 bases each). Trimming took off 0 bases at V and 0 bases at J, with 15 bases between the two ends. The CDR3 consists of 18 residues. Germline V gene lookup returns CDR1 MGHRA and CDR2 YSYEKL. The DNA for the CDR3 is TGCGCCAGCAGCCAAGATATACTGGGGGAAAGCTCCTACAATGAGCAGTTCTTC. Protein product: CASSQDILGESSYNEQFF.

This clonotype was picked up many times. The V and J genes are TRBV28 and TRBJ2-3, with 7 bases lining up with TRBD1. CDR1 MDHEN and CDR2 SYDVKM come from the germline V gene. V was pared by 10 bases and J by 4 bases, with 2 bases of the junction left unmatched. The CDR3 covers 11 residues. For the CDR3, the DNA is TGTGCCACCACAGGGGCAGATACGCAGTATTTT. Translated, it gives CATTGADTQYF.

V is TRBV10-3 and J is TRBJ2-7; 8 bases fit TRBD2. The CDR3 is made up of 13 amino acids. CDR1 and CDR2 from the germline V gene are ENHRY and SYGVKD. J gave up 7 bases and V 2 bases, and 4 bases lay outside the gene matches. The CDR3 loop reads CAISEPGGAEQYF. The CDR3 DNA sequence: TGTGCCATCAGTGAGCCGGGGGGGGCGGAGCAGTACTTC.

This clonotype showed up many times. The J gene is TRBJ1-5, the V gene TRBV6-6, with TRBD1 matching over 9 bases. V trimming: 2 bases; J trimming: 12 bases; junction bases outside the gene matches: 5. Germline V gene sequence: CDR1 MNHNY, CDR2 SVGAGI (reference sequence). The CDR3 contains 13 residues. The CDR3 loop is CASSYGGQGYQHF. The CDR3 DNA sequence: TGTGCCAGCAGTTACGGCGGACAGGGGTACCAGCATTTT.

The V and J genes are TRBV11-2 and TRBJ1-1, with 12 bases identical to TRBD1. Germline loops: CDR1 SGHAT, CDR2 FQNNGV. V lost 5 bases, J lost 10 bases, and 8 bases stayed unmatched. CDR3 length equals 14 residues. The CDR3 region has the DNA TGTGCCAGCAGCCCGGGACAGGGGGCAGATATAGCTTTCTTT. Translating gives CASSPGQGADIAFF. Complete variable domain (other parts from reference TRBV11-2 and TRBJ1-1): EAGVAQSPRYKIIEKRQSVAFWCNPISGHATLYWYQQILGQGPKLLIQFQNNGVVDDSQLPKDRFSAERLKGVDSTLKIQPAKLEDSAVYLCASSPGQGADIAFFGQGTRLTVV.

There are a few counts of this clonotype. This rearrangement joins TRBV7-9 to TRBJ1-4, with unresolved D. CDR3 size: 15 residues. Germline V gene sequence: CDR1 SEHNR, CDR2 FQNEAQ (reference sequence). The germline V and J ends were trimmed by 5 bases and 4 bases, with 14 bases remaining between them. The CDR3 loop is CASSPPVRNNEKLFF. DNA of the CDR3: TGTGCCAGCAGCCCCCCGGTCAGGAATAATGAAAAACTGTTTTTT.

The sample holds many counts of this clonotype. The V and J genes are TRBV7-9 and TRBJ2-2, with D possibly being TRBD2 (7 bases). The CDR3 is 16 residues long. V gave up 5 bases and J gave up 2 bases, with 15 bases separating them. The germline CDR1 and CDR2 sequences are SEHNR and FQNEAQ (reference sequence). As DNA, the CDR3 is TGTGCCAGCAGCGACCCGGGGGGCGAAAACACCGGGGAGCTGTTTTTT. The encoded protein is CASSDPGGENTGELFF.

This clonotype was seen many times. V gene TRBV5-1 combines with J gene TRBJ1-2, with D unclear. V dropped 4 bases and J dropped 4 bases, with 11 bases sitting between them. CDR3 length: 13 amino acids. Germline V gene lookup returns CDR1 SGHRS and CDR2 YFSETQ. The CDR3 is CASSPDMSYGYTF. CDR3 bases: TGCGCCAGCAGCCCCGACATGAGCTATGGCTACACCTTC.

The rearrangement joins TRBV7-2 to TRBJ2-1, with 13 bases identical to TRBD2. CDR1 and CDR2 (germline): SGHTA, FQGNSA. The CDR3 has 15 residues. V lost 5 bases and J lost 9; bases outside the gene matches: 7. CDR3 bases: TGTGCCAGCAGCCGATACGGGACTAGCGGGATTGAGCAGTTCTTC. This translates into CASSRYGTSGIEQFF.

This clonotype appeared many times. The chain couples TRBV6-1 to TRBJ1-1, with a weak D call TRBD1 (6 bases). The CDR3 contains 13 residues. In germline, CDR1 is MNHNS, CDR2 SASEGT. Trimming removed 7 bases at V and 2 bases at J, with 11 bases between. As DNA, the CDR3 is TGTGCCAGCACTGGGACACTCAACACTGAAGCTTTCTTT. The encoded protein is CASTGTLNTEAFF.